This T cell receptor (beta chain) comes out of a study of cytomegalovirus exposure and HLA in healthy donors. It was with 60 Vbeta and 13 Jbeta primers that the PCR ran. The repertoire was sequenced with immunoSEQ multiplex PCR; TCRdb's copy has only in-frame clones and lacks some. Seen here are about 150,000 clones, roughly 80% observed once, and the top ten hold 4.3%. Whole-study findings and limits: Cytomegalovirus association was assigned to over 150 TCR beta chains.

The CDR3 extends over 13 amino acids. Germline assignment: CDR1 SGHKS and CDR2 YYEKEE (reference sequence). Between the trimmed V and J ends, which lost 5 bases and 5 bases, there was a span of 13 bases. The table lists this clone with a few counts. Its antigen is unknown. This chain connects TRBV5-5 to TRBJ1-1; TRBD1 might be the D (5 bases). The sequence was collected from a woman between 40 and 55 years old in good health and CMV-seropositive. Sequences were obtained from PBMCs. As DNA, the CDR3 is TGTGCCAGCAGAAAAGGGGAACCGACTGAAGCTTTCTTT. As protein: CASRKGEPTEAFF.